Following are 6 T cell receptor beta chains from one sample sequenced in a study of shared T cell receptors in the human thymus. Profiled with immunoSEQ multiplex PCR; TCRdb holds only in-frame clones, not every one. The sample lists 600,000 to 900,000 clones, 80% to 90% occurring once. This sample was shared with a second study, whose subject was human thymus T cells.

Sequencing input: thymocytes. Every receptor here comes from a girl under two years old with a congenital heart defect.

V gene TRBV11-3 combines with J gene TRBJ2-1, with 12 nucleotides matching TRBD2. V lost 1 base, J lost 2 bases, and 6 bases stayed unmatched. From germline, CDR1 is SGHNT and CDR2 YENEEA. This CDR3 is 18 amino acids long. The CDR3 region has the DNA TGTGCCAGCAGCTTAGCCCTAGCGGGGGGGAACGCCTACAATGAGCAGTTCTTC. It encodes CASSLALAGGNAYNEQFF.

This clone occurred once. The chain recombines TRBV27 with TRBJ1-3; D perhaps matches TRBD1 (5 bases). The CDR3 is 16 amino acids. Trimming stripped 2 bases from V and 0 bases from J, with 11 bases between. Germline assignment: CDR1 MNHEY and CDR2 SMNVEV (reference sequence). CDR3 protein: CASSLGPGPSGNTIYF. DNA for the CDR3: TGTGCCAGCAGTTTAGGCCCAGGGCCCTCTGGAAACACCATATATTTT.

The gene calls are TRBV4-1 and TRBJ1-1, with D unclear. CDR3 length equals 14 residues. Germline assignment: CDR1 MGHRA and CDR2 YSYEKL. The V gene lost 6 bases and the J gene lost 5 bases, with 16 bases spanning the gap. CDR3 DNA: TGCGCCAGCAGAGGAGGCGTGCGGGAAACTGAAGCTTTCTTT. Its translation is CASRGGVRETEAFF.

The chain employs TRBV19 and TRBJ2-7; D remains unclear. With 7 bases removed from V and 2 bases from J, the gap between germline ends came to 12 bases. The CDR3 spans 13 residues. Per the germline V gene, CDR1 is LNHDA and CDR2 is SQIVND (reference sequence). This chain's CDR3 is CASTHGSPYEQYF. The DNA of the CDR3 is TGTGCCAGTACGCACGGTAGTCCCTACGAGCAGTACTTC.

This sequence joins TRBV21-1 and TRBJ2-1; TRBD2 is the table's D call, not checked against the DNA. TRBV21-1 is reported as a pseudogene. CDR3 length: 16 residues. The CDR3 reads CASSTWTSGFYNEQFF. The CDR3 DNA sequence: TGTGCCAGCAGCACCTGGACTAGCGGATTTTACAATGAGCAGTTCTTC.

The V and J genes are TRBV27 and TRBJ2-3, with D possibly TRBD2 on 6 matching bases. The CDR3 is 14 residues long. Germline lookup yields CDR1 MNHEY and CDR2 SMNVEV (reference sequence). The V gene lost 4 bases and the J gene lost 6 bases, with 14 bases spanning the gap. This CDR3 reads CASSSLGGADTQYF. The CDR3 DNA follows: TGTGCCAGCAGTTCCCTGGGCGGGGCGGATACGCAGTATTTT.